This passage covers 26 T cell receptor beta chains from one sample sequenced in a study of cytomegalovirus exposure and HLA in healthy donors. PCR primers comprised 60 Vbeta and 13 Jbeta primers. Generated by immunoSEQ multiplex PCR, the TCRdb table keeps only in-frame clones and is missing some. The repertoire table contains about 55,000 clones. Sequences were obtained from PBMCs. These receptors originate from a man in his fifties in good health and CMV-seropositive.

The chain is built from TRBV5-1 and TRBJ1-1; no clear D. Germline V gives CDR1 SGHRS, CDR2 YFSETQ. This CDR3 region has 13 residues. V lost 0 bases and J 3 bases, leaving 6 bases between the germline ends. CDR3 sequence: CASSLDGDTEAFF. The DNA of the CDR3 is TGCGCCAGCAGCTTGGACGGAGACACTGAAGCTTTCTTT.

V and J are TRBV5-4 and TRBJ1-1; D is unresolved. This CDR3 comprises 15 residues. CDR1 SGHNT and CDR2 YYREEE come from the germline V gene (reference sequence). With 0 bases removed from V and 5 bases from J, the gap between germline ends came to 14 bases. In DNA, the CDR3 is TGTGCCAGCAGCTTGGGTTTTGGGTCGGGTACTGAAGCTTTCTTT. Protein product: CASSLGFGSGTEAFF.

As DNA, the CDR3 is TGCAGCGTCGAGGACAGTTACACCGGGGAGCTGTTTTTT. It yields the protein CSVEDSYTGELFF. The chain carries TRBV29-1 and TRBJ2-2, with D possibly TRBD1 on 6 matching bases. Germline V lookup: CDR1 SQVTM, CDR2 ANQGSEA. Deletions cut 6 bases from V and 3 bases from J, with 11 bases between. The CDR3 length is 13 residues.

The V and J genes are TRBV29-1 and TRBJ2-7; 10 bases agree with TRBD1. The V segment lost 2 bases and the J segment 4 bases; nucleotides outside the gene matches: 2. CDR1 SQVTM and CDR2 ANQGSEA come from the germline V gene. The CDR3 has 13 amino acids. The CDR3 sequence is CSVERQGAYEQYF. In DNA form, the CDR3 reads TGCAGCGTTGAACGACAGGGGGCTTACGAGCAGTACTTC.

The chain uses TRBV28 and TRBJ1-6, with 10 bases that match TRBD1. The CDR3 is 15 amino acids. V gave up 4 bases and J gave up 10 bases; unmatched junction bases: 7. The germline gives CDR1 MDHEN, CDR2 SYDVKM. This CDR3 reads CASSSPGQGKSPLHF. The CDR3 nucleotides are TGTGCCAGCAGTTCACCGGGACAGGGGAAATCACCCCTCCACTTT.

This chain links TRBV12-2 with TRBJ2-7; the tabulated D call, TRBD1, remains unverified against the DNA. TRBV12-2 is noted as a pseudogene. The CDR3 consists of 17 residues. The CDR3 coding sequence is TGTGCAAGTCGCTTAGAGGTTGAGAGGACACAGCCCTACGAGCAGTACTTC. This codes for CASRLEVERTQPYEQYF.

Turning to this clone: Mismatch with germline at one junction end may stem from a read error. The chain joins TRBV7-9 to TRBJ2-1; 13 nucleotides align to TRBD2. The CDR3 runs 17 residues. Per germline, CDR1 SEHNR and CDR2 FQNEAQ (reference sequence). The CDR3 region is CASSSGLAGVSDNEQFF. The CDR3 region has the DNA TGTGCCAGCAGCTCCGGACTAGCGGGGGTCTCCGACAATGAGCAGTTCTTC.

Concerning this clone itself: One junction end disagrees with the germline gene, perhaps due to a read error. This rearrangement joins TRBV29-1 to TRBJ2-3; D is perhaps TRBD1 (6 bases). The CDR3 is made up of 15 amino acids. Germline-derived CDR1 and CDR2 are SQVTM and ANQGSEA. The chain's CDR3 is CSVEDARGLTDKQYF. CDR3 bases: TGCAGCGTTGAAGATGCCAGGGGCCTCACAGATAAGCAGTATTTT.

In DNA, the CDR3 is TGTGCCAGCAGTTTCTCGACAGGGGCGAACACTGAAGCTTTCTTT. Its translation: CASSFSTGANTEAFF. J is TRBJ1-1 and V is TRBV6-5; 8 positions agree with TRBD1. V gave up 4 bases and J gave up 1 base; unmatched junction bases: 5. This CDR3 is 15 amino acids long. Germline loops: CDR1 MNHEY, CDR2 SVGAGI.

The chain employs TRBV6-5 and TRBJ2-4, with 8 bases aligning to TRBD1. The CDR3 consists of 15 residues. Germline CDR1 reads MNHEY; CDR2 reads SVGAGI. The V gene end was trimmed by 2 bases and the J gene end by 5 bases; junction bases not matched to a gene: 5. The CDR3, as DNA: TGTGCCAGCAGTTACGACGACAGGGGCCAAAACATTCAGTACTTC. This encodes CASSYDDRGQNIQYF.

The rearrangement links TRBV5-3 to TRBJ2-7, with 12 bases matching TRBD1. TRBV5-3 is assigned to the ORF class and has an uncertain function. The CDR3 has 19 amino acids. V lost 0 bases and J lost 6; bases outside the gene matches: 16. CDR3 sequence: CARSLGYRDRGRLRGEQYF. In DNA, the CDR3 is TGTGCCAGAAGCTTGGGATACCGGGACAGGGGGCGATTAAGAGGCGAGCAGTACTTC.

The J gene is TRBJ1-6, the V gene TRBV11-2; 7 nucleotides line up with TRBD1. V shed 3 bases, J shed 6 bases, and the junction held 8 bases outside the gene matches. This CDR3 is 16 amino acids long. Germline V gene data show CDR1 as SGHAT and CDR2 as FQNNGV. The CDR3: CASSLEAGGFNSPLHF. The CDR3 DNA reads TGTGCCAGCAGCTTGGAAGCAGGGGGTTTTAATTCACCCCTCCACTTT.

The rearrangement joins TRBV5-1 to TRBJ1-6; 9 bases map to TRBD1. Per germline, CDR1 SGHRS and CDR2 YFSETQ. V lost 2 bases to trimming and J lost 8 bases; unmatched junction nucleotides: 5. The CDR3 is 15 amino acids. CDR3 coding DNA: TGCGCCAGCAGCTTAGCAGGGACAGGGTATTCACCCCTCCACTTT. This translates into CASSLAGTGYSPLHF.

The chain employs TRBV10-3 and TRBJ2-3; D possibly corresponds to TRBD1 (5 bases). This CDR3 spans 15 amino acids. The germline V and J ends were trimmed by 0 bases and 2 bases, with 9 bases remaining between them. Per germline, CDR1 ENHRY and CDR2 SYGVKD. The CDR3 is CAISESIGVTDTQYF. The DNA for the CDR3 is TGTGCCATCAGTGAGTCCATAGGGGTCACAGATACGCAGTATTTT.

V gene TRBV5-6 combines with J gene TRBJ2-6, with 7 bases identical to TRBD2. Germline CDR1 is SGHDT and CDR2 is YYEEEE. The CDR3 is 15 residues long. V lost 3 bases and J lost 3; bases outside the gene matches: 3. The CDR3 here is CASSWGGLGANVLTF. In DNA, the CDR3 is TGTGCCAGCAGCTGGGGGGGACTTGGGGCCAACGTCCTGACTTTC.

V and J are TRBV18 and TRBJ2-7; TRBD2 might be the D (6 bases). The V and J ends lost 0 bases and 3 bases respectively, with 9 bases between them. Germline V lookup: CDR1 KGHSH, CDR2 LQKENI. This CDR3 is 14 amino acids long. The CDR3 region is CASSPPRGGYEQYF. CDR3 nucleotides: TGTGCCAGCTCACCACCGAGGGGAGGCTACGAGCAGTACTTC. The variable domain in full, completed from reference TRBV18 and TRBJ2-7, reads NAGVMQNPRHLVRRRGQEARLRCSPMKGHSHVYWYRQLPEEGLKFMVYLQKENIIDESGMPKERFSAEFPKEGPSILRIQQVVRGDSAAYFCASSPPRGGYEQYFGPGTRLTVT.

The V call is TRBV6-6, the J call TRBJ1-1, with D possibly TRBD1 on 5 matching bases. The CDR3 has 13 amino acids. V was clipped by 2 bases and J by 4 bases, with 8 bases between them. The V gene's germline CDR1 is MNHNY and CDR2 SVGAGI (reference sequence). CDR3 residues: CASSYDSITEAFF. The DNA of the CDR3 is TGTGCCAGCAGTTACGACAGCATCACTGAAGCTTTCTTT.

The CDR3 DNA is TGTGCCAGCAGCTTAGCGCGCCTAGCGGGTAATGAGCAGTTCTTC. It translates to CASSLARLAGNEQFF. The chain links TRBV7-8 to TRBJ2-1; 8 bases align to TRBD2. From germline, CDR1 is SGHVS and CDR2 FQNEAQ. This CDR3 contains 15 residues. With 0 bases clipped from V and 7 bases from J, the junction kept 5 bases outside the gene matches.

The chain employs TRBV6-5 and TRBJ1-3; maybe TRBD1 (6 bases). The CDR3 has 15 amino acids. Trimming took off 6 bases at V and 4 bases at J, with 16 bases between the two ends. Germline values: CDR1 MNHEY, CDR2 SVGAGI. In nucleotides, the CDR3 is TGTGCCAGCAGATCCCCAAGGGGGTCAGGAAACACCATATATTTT. This encodes CASRSPRGSGNTIYF.

The chain uses TRBV5-6 and TRBJ1-5; weak D call: TRBD1 (5 bases). There are 16 residues in the CDR3. Germline V gene data show CDR1 as SGHDT and CDR2 as YYEEEE. V was trimmed by 6 bases and J by 11 bases, leaving 27 bases between them. CDR3 sequence: CASNPVGRTQGGAQHF. The CDR3 DNA is TGTGCCAGCAACCCGGTCGGCAGGACCCAGGGCGGGGCCCAGCATTTT.

The V call is TRBV18, the J call TRBJ2-3; a weak D match, TRBD1 (6 bases). The germline CDR1 and CDR2 sequences are KGHSH and LQKENI. Trimming stripped 3 bases from V and 4 bases from J, with 11 bases between. CDR3 length: 14 amino acids. The CDR3 region is CASSPGPGADTQYF. CDR3 DNA sequence: TGTGCCAGCTCACCGGGACCAGGGGCAGATACGCAGTATTTT.

J is TRBJ2-3 and V is TRBV29-1; possibly TRBD2 for D (6 bases). This CDR3 region has 14 residues. The V gene's germline CDR1 is SQVTM and CDR2 ANQGSEA. Between the trimmed V and J ends, which lost 4 bases and 3 bases, there was a span of 14 bases. The CDR3 spells CSVVGAGMTDTQYF. The CDR3 DNA reads TGCAGCGTTGTAGGGGCGGGAATGACAGATACGCAGTATTTT.

The gene calls are TRBV30 and TRBJ2-7; D uncertain. The CDR3 consists of 13 residues. Between the trimmed V and J ends, which lost 0 bases and 2 bases, there was a span of 8 bases. Germline CDR1 is GTSNPN and CDR2 is SVGIG (reference sequence). The CDR3 spells CAWSVATPYEQYF. CDR3 DNA: TGTGCCTGGAGTGTAGCGACCCCCTACGAGCAGTACTTC.

This chain links TRBV19 with TRBJ2-3, with TRBD1 matching over 9 bases. In germline, CDR1 is LNHDA, CDR2 SQIVND (reference sequence). Trimming cost V 3 bases and J 3 bases; bases outside gene matches: 4. This CDR3 is built from 15 residues. The chain's CDR3 is CASSITGQGTDTQYF. The CDR3, as DNA: TGTGCCAGTAGTATTACAGGACAGGGGACAGATACGCAGTATTTT.

The V and J genes are TRBV4-2 and TRBJ2-7; a possible D gene is TRBD1 (6 bases). The CDR3 contains 14 residues. Trimming stripped 3 bases from V and 6 bases from J, with 15 bases between. Germline V gives CDR1 LGHNA, CDR2 YNFKEQ. The CDR3 DNA is TGTGCCAGCAGCCACCAGGGGAAAGGTGGCGAGCAGTACTTC. Translating gives CASSHQGKGGEQYF.

CDR3 region: CASSFGRQGNQPQHF. CDR3 bases: TGTGCCAGCTCGTTTGGCCGACAGGGCAATCAGCCCCAGCATTTT. The gene calls are TRBV18 and TRBJ1-5, with a tentative D call TRBD1 (6 bases). There are 15 residues in the CDR3. Germline V CDR1 and CDR2: KGHSH, LQKENI. The germline V and J ends were trimmed by 6 bases and 2 bases, with 14 bases remaining between them. The full variable domain, its missing parts supplied by reference TRBV18 and TRBJ1-5, is NAGVMQNPRHLVRRRGQEARLRCSPMKGHSHVYWYRQLPEEGLKFMVYLQKENIIDESGMPKERFSAEFPKEGPSILRIQQVVRGDSAAYFCASSFGRQGNQPQHFGDGTRLSIL.